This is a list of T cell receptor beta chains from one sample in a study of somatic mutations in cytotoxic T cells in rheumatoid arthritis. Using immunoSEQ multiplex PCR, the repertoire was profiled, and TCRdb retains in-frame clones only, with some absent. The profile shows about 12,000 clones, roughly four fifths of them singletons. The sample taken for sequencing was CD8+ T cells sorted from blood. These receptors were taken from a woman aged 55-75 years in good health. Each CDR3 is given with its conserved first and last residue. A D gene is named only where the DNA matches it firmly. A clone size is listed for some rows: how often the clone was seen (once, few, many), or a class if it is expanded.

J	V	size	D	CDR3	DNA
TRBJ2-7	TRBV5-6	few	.	CASGTTTYEQYF	TGTGCCAGCGGGACAACTACCTACGAGCAGTACTTC
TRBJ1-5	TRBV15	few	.	CATADTYTNQPQHF	TGTGCCACAGCGGATACTTATACCAATCAGCCCCAGCATTTT
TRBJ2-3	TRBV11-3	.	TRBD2	CASSATSVPTDTQYF	TGTGCCAGCAGCGCGACTAGCGTCCCCACAGATACGCAGTATTTT
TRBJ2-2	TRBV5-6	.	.	CASSFLRLGPGELFF	TGTGCCAGCAGCTTTCTGAGACTAGGGCCCGGGGAGCTGTTTTTT
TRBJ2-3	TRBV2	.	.	CASSELVGSGVTDTQYF	TGTGCCAGCAGTGAACTGGTCGGGTCGGGGGTCACAGATACGCAGTATTTT
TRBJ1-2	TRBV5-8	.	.	CASSFDFQSAYGYTF	TGTGCCAGCAGCTTCGACTTTCAGAGTGCTTATGGCTACACCTTC
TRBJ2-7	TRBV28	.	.	CASSLSPLGSSYEQYF	TGTGCCAGCAGTTTATCCCCCCTGGGGAGCTCCTACGAGCAGTACTTC
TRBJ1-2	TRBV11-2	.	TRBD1	CASLGTGANYGYTF	TGTGCCAGCCTGGGAACAGGGGCTAACTATGGCTACACCTTC
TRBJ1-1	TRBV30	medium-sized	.	CAWSVDINTEAFF	TGTGCCTGGAGTGTTGACATTAACACTGAAGCTTTCTTT
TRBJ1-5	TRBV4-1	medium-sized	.	CASSQDRGYQPQHF	TGCGCCAGCAGCCAAGATCGGGGGTACCAGCCCCAGCATTTT
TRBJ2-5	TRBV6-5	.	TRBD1	CASTPAGGPETQYF	TGTGCCAGCACTCCGGCAGGGGGCCCTGAGACCCAGTACTTC
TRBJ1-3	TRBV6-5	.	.	CASSVTGNSGNTIYF	TGTGCCAGCAGCGTTACAGGCAACTCTGGAAACACCATATATTTT
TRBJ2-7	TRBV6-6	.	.	CASSYYRTDEQYF	TGTGCCAGCAGTTACTATCGGACAGACGAGCAGTACTTC
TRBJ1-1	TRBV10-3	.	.	CAIRAATNTEAFF	TGTGCCATCAGGGCGGCGACCAACACTGAAGCTTTCTTT
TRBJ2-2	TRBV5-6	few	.	CASSLGQFHTGELFF	TGTGCCAGCAGCTTGGGGCAGTTCCACACCGGGGAGCTGTTTTTT
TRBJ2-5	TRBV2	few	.	CASSEALLGSSEQETQYF	TGTGCCAGCAGTGAAGCGCTTCTTGGGTCTAGTGAGCAAGAGACCCAGTACTTC
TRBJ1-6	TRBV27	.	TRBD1	CASSLYWDRVRSSPLHF	TGTGCCAGCAGTTTATACTGGGACAGGGTCCGAAGTTCACCCCTCCACTTT
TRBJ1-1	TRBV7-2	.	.	CASSLVPGQLNTEAFF	TGTGCCAGCAGCTTAGTTCCCGGACAGCTGAACACTGAAGCTTTCTTT
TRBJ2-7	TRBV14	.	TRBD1	CASSQITGGRNYEQYF	TGTGCCAGCAGCCAAATAACAGGGGGGCGTAACTACGAGCAGTACTTC
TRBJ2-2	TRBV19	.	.	CASSPPDWNTGELFF	TGTGCCAGTAGTCCCCCGGACTGGAACACCGGGGAGCTGTTTTTT
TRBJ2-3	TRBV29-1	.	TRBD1	CSARTGSADTQYF	TGCAGCGCCAGGACAGGGTCAGCAGATACGCAGTATTTT
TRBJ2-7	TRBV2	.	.	CASSDLEQYF	TGTGCCAGCAGTGACTTAGAGCAGTACTTC
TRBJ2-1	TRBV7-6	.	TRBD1	CASSLAVTGDEQFF	TGTGCCAGCAGCTTAGCGGTGACAGGGGATGAGCAGTTCTTC
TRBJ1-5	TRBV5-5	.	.	CASSLGQRDQPQHF	TGTGCCAGCAGCTTGGGACAGCGCGATCAGCCCCAGCATTTT
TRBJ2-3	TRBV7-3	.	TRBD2	CASSQGDYSTDTQYF	TGTGCCAGCAGCCAAGGGGACTACTCGACAGATACGCAGTATTTT
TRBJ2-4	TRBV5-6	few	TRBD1	CASSIRGLAKNIQYF	TGTGCCAGCAGCATCAGGGGGCTAGCCAAAAACATTCAGTACTTC
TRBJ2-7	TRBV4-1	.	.	CASSQDGGASYEQYF	TGCGCCAGCAGCCAAGATGGTGGGGCCTCCTACGAGCAGTACTTC
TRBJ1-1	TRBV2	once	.	CASRQAEGDTEAFF	TGTGCCAGCAGACAGGCCGAGGGGGACACTGAAGCTTTCTTT
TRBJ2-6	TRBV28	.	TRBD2	CASSSPPGLAGGRGANVLTF	TGTGCCAGCAGTTCCCCACCGGGACTAGCGGGGGGAAGGGGGGCCAACGTCCTGACTTTC
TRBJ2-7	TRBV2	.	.	CASSEGAGASTYEQYF	TGTGCCAGCAGTGAGGGGGCGGGGGCCAGTACCTACGAGCAGTACTTC
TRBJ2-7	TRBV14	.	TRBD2	CASSYFPGGSYEQYF	TGTGCCAGCAGCTACTTTCCGGGGGGCTCCTACGAGCAGTACTTC
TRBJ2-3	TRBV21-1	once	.	CASSRGLAGTFTDTQYF	TGTGCCAGCAGCAGGGGACTAGCGGGGACCTTCACAGATACGCAGTATTTT
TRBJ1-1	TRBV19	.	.	CASSFYRDMNTEAFF	TGTGCCAGTAGTTTCTACAGGGACATGAACACTGAAGCTTTCTTT
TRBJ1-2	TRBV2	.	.	CASTNDMDDYGYTF	TGTGCCAGCACTAATGACATGGATGACTATGGCTACACCTTC
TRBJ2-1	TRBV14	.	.	CASSQDHSSYNEQFF	TGTGCCAGCAGCCAAGATCACAGCTCCTACAATGAGCAGTTCTTC